This entry lists 21 T cell receptor beta chains sequenced from one sample in a study of technical replicates of blood from a handful of donors. Profiling relied on immunoSEQ multiplex PCR, and the TCRdb table lists in-frame clones only, not all of them. The sample lists about 99,000 clones, about 95% seen once, with 0.2% to 0.25% in the top ten. The sample taken for sequencing was T cells isolated from PBMCs. The source of these receptors is a human donor in good health.

V gene TRBV2 combines with J gene TRBJ2-5; no firm D call. CDR3 size: 12 residues. The germline V gene has CDR1 SNHLY and CDR2 FYNNEI. V lost 4 bases, J lost 3 bases, and 6 bases lay in between. The CDR3 spells CASSVAEETQYF. CDR3 in DNA: TGTGCCAGCAGTGTTGCGGAAGAGACCCAGTACTTC.

The V gene is TRBV12-5, the J gene TRBJ1-1; the D is unclear. Trimming cost V 0 bases and J 7 bases, with 12 bases left between them. This CDR3 region has 14 residues. Germline CDR1 LGHNT, CDR2 FRNRAP. The CDR3 protein is CASGLVAGAGEAFF. In DNA form, the CDR3 reads TGTGCTAGTGGTTTGGTAGCGGGCGCGGGTGAAGCTTTCTTT. Combining the CDR3 with reference TRBV12-5 and TRBJ1-1 gives the whole variable domain DARVTQTPRHKVTEMGQEVTMRCQPILGHNTVFWYRQTMMQGLELLAYFRNRAPLDDSGMPKDRFSAEMPDATLATLKIQPSEPRDSAVYFCASGLVAGAGEAFFGQGTRLTVV.

The DNA of the CDR3 is TGTGCCAGTAGTATTGGACAGGGGCTAGTTCCTGGGGCCAACGTCCTGACTTTC. It translates to CASSIGQGLVPGANVLTF. The V gene is TRBV19, the J gene TRBJ2-6, with 9 positions matching TRBD1. Germline V gives CDR1 LNHDA, CDR2 SQIVND (reference sequence). Germline trimming cut 3 bases from V and 2 bases from J; bases unmatched to any gene: 8. This CDR3 spans 18 amino acids. The variable domain in full, completed from reference TRBV19 and TRBJ2-6, reads DGGITQSPKYLFRKEGQNVTLSCEQNLNHDAMYWYRQDPGQGLRLIYYSQIVNDFQKGDIAEGYSVSREKKESFPLTVTSAQKNPTAFYLCASSIGQGLVPGANVLTFGAGSRLTVL.

The J gene is TRBJ1-1, the V gene TRBV7-9, with unresolved D. Germline V gene lookup returns CDR1 SEHNR and CDR2 FQNEAQ (reference sequence). This CDR3 is built from 15 residues. V shed 5 bases and J shed 2 bases, with 15 bases lying between them. The CDR3 coding sequence is TGTGCCAGCAGCCCAGGCCCCCGGCTAAACACTGAAGCTTTCTTT. It translates to CASSPGPRLNTEAFF.

The chain recombines TRBV6-1 with TRBJ1-2; 8 bases line up with TRBD1. J lost 10 bases, V lost 4 bases, and 5 bases had no gene match. In germline, CDR1 is MNHNS, CDR2 SASEGT. This CDR3 spans 12 amino acids. The CDR3 protein is CASSAPTGVYTF. The CDR3 DNA reads as TGTGCCAGCAGTGCGCCGACAGGGGTCTACACCTTC.

The chain employs TRBV6-5 and TRBJ2-7, with D possibly TRBD2 on 6 matching bases. Germline V gene lookup returns CDR1 MNHEY and CDR2 SVGAGI. The V end was cut by 8 bases, the J end by 4 bases, with 15 bases between. The CDR3 has 13 residues. The DNA of the CDR3 is TGTGCCAGCTCCCCGGGACTGTCGTACGAGCAGTACTTC. This translates into CASSPGLSYEQYF.

The DNA for the CDR3 is TGCGCCAGCAGCTTGGGTTCCGCTATCGGCTACACCTTC. It yields the protein CASSLGSAIGYTF. V usage is TRBV5-1 and J usage is TRBJ1-2; D is undetermined. Trimming stripped 0 bases from V and 8 bases from J, with 11 bases between. The CDR3 has 13 residues. Germline-derived CDR1 and CDR2 are SGHRS and YFSETQ. The full variable domain, in which reference TRBV5-1 and TRBJ1-2 provide the parts outside the CDR3, is KAGVTQTPRYLIKTRGQQVTLSCSPISGHRSVSWYQQTPGQGLQFLFEYFSETQRNKGNFPGRFSGRQFSNSRSEMNVSTLELGDSALYLCASSLGSAIGYTFGSGTRLTVV.

The chain carries TRBV28 and TRBJ2-4; no clear D gene. The V end was cut by 5 bases, the J end by 1 base, with 12 bases between. The germline V gene encodes CDR1 MDHEN and CDR2 SYDVKM. The CDR3 has 15 residues. The CDR3 here is CASSPVPVAKNIQYF. The DNA of the CDR3 is TGTGCCAGCAGTCCGGTCCCGGTCGCCAAAAACATTCAGTACTTC.

The chain is built from TRBV9 and TRBJ1-6, with TRBD1 matching 9 bases. The CDR3 contains 16 residues. V shed 5 bases and J 7 bases; nucleotides not matched to a gene: 10. Germline CDR1 reads SGDLS; CDR2 reads YYNGEE. This CDR3 reads CASSSGGTGTNSPLHF. In DNA, the CDR3 is TGTGCCAGCAGTAGTGGGGGGACAGGGACGAATTCACCCCTCCACTTT. Variable domain in full (rest from reference TRBV9 and TRBJ1-6): DSGVTQTPKHLITATGQRVTLRCSPRSGDLSVYWYQQSLDQGLQFLIQYYNGEERAKGNILERFSAQQFPDLHSELNLSSLELGDSALYFCASSSGGTGTNSPLHFGNGTRLTVT.

The chain couples TRBV2 to TRBJ1-1; TRBD1 is a possible D gene (5 bases). Germline V lookup: CDR1 SNHLY, CDR2 FYNNEI. CDR3 length equals 14 residues. Trimming cost V 5 bases and J 4 bases, with 14 bases left between them. The CDR3 DNA reads TGTGCCAGCAGTCCCCTGGGCAGGGCCACTGAAGCTTTCTTT. Translating gives CASSPLGRATEAFF.

The rearrangement links TRBV7-3 to TRBJ1-1; D uncertain. The CDR3 length is 13 residues. V was pared by 2 bases and J by 10 bases, with 14 bases between. Germline values: CDR1 SGHTA, CDR2 FQGTGA. CDR3 region: CASSLGRAGRAFF. The CDR3, as DNA: TGTGCCAGCAGCTTAGGACGCGCGGGCCGAGCTTTCTTT.

The chain employs TRBV7-6 and TRBJ2-5; TRBD2 agrees at 8 bases. The V segment lost 2 bases and the J segment 5 bases; nucleotides outside the gene matches: 13. Germline CDR1 is SGHVS and CDR2 is FNYEAQ. The CDR3 runs to 17 residues. DNA of the CDR3: TGTGCCAGCAGCTTATCGGGGGGGGCCAGGGATGGGGAGACCCAGTACTTC. Its protein product is CASSLSGGARDGETQYF.

The chain couples TRBV9 to TRBJ1-1; 7 bases are a match to TRBD1. There are 15 residues in the CDR3. V shed 0 bases, J shed 2 bases, and the junction held 4 bases outside the gene matches. CDR1 and CDR2 (germline): SGDLS, YYNGEE. As DNA, the CDR3 is TGTGCCAGCAGCGTAGTCTCAGGGGGTAACACTGAAGCTTTCTTT. Residues: CASSVVSGGNTEAFF. The full variable domain, completed using reference TRBV9 and TRBJ1-1, is DSGVTQTPKHLITATGQRVTLRCSPRSGDLSVYWYQQSLDQGLQFLIQYYNGEERAKGNILERFSAQQFPDLHSELNLSSLELGDSALYFCASSVVSGGNTEAFFGQGTRLTVV.

V gene TRBV9 combines with J gene TRBJ2-5; 8 bases fit TRBD1. Germline V gene lookup returns CDR1 SGDLS and CDR2 YYNGEE. J was trimmed by 6 bases and V by 4 bases; bases with no gene match: 11. CDR3 length: 15 residues. The CDR3 DNA sequence: TGTGCCAGCAGCTCCGGGGCAGGGGGCGCGAAGACCCAGTACTTC. Translating it yields CASSSGAGGAKTQYF.

This chain connects TRBV4-1 to TRBJ1-5; the D gene is possibly TRBD1 (5 bases). Germline loops: CDR1 MGHRA, CDR2 YSYEKL. With 0 bases removed from V and 4 bases from J, the gap between germline ends came to 13 bases. CDR3 length equals 16 residues. The DNA for the CDR3 is TGCGCCAGCAGCCAAGATTTAGAAGGGGAAAATCAGCCCCAGCATTTT. Its protein product is CASSQDLEGENQPQHF.

The chain carries TRBV5-1 and TRBJ2-7; 11 bases are a match to TRBD2. CDR3 size: 16 residues. CDR1 and CDR2 (germline): SGHRS, YFSETQ. After removal of 4 bases from V and 2 bases from J, the junction contained 8 bases not matched to a gene. The CDR3 loop reads CASSPAGTSGPYEQYF. The DNA of the CDR3 is TGCGCCAGCAGCCCGGCCGGGACTAGCGGACCCTACGAGCAGTACTTC.

In its sample, this clone was seen once. The CDR3 nucleotides are TGTGCCAGCAGCTTGGGAAGCCAGGGGACGGGAAACACCATATATTTT. Residues: CASSLGSQGTGNTIYF. The chain carries TRBV5-5 and TRBJ1-3, with D possibly matching TRBD1 (6 bases). The CDR3 has 16 amino acids. V was trimmed by 0 bases and J by 4 bases, leaving 14 bases between them. Germline values: CDR1 SGHKS, CDR2 YYEKEE (reference sequence). Full variable domain (rest looked up from reference TRBV5-5 and TRBJ1-3): DAGVTQSPTHLIKTRGQQVTLRCSPISGHKSVSWYQQVLGQGPQFIFQYYEKEERGRGNFPDRFSARQFPNYSSELNVNALLLGDSALYLCASSLGSQGTGNTIYFGEGSWLTVV.

This chain connects TRBV6-1 to TRBJ2-2; possible D gene TRBD1, 5 bases. The CDR3 is 16 amino acids. The V gene lost 4 bases and the J gene lost 0 bases, with 12 bases spanning the gap. Germline V gene sequence: CDR1 MNHNS, CDR2 SASEGT. CDR3 sequence (DNA): TGTGCCAGCAGTGCAAAGGGGCAGACGAACACCGGGGAGCTGTTTTTT. Its translation: CASSAKGQTNTGELFF.

This clone was detected once. This sequence joins TRBV28 and TRBJ2-1; D gene ambiguous. This CDR3 is 14 amino acids long. V gave up 7 bases and J gave up 0 bases, with 10 bases separating them. CDR1 MDHEN and CDR2 SYDVKM come from the germline V gene. The CDR3: CASITQSSYNEQFF. The CDR3 bases are TGTGCCAGCATAACACAGAGCTCCTACAATGAGCAGTTCTTC.

This sequence joins TRBV2 and TRBJ1-5; 8 nucleotides align to TRBD1. Per the germline V gene, CDR1 is SNHLY and CDR2 is FYNNEI. V was pared by 5 bases and J by 0 bases, with 6 bases of the junction left unmatched. The length of the CDR3 is 16 residues. CDR3 sequence: CASSRTGTYSNQPQHF. The CDR3 bases are TGTGCCAGCAGTCGGACAGGGACTTATAGCAATCAGCCCCAGCATTTT. Supplemented by reference TRBV2 and TRBJ1-5, the full variable domain reads EPEVTQTPSHQVTQMGQEVILRCVPISNHLYFYWYRQILGQKVEFLVSFYNNEISEKSEIFDDQFSVERPDGSNFTLKIRSTKLEDSAMYFCASSRTGTYSNQPQHFGDGTRLSIL.

This clone was picked up one time. This chain joins TRBV5-1 and TRBJ2-7; 9 nucleotides align to TRBD2. This CDR3 has 15 residues. The germline V gene has CDR1 SGHRS and CDR2 YFSETQ. Unmatched junction bases numbered 3, after V lost 0 bases and J lost 2 bases. The CDR3 region is CASSLGAGGTYEQYF. The CDR3 DNA reads TGCGCCAGCAGCTTGGGGGCGGGGGGGACCTACGAGCAGTACTTC.